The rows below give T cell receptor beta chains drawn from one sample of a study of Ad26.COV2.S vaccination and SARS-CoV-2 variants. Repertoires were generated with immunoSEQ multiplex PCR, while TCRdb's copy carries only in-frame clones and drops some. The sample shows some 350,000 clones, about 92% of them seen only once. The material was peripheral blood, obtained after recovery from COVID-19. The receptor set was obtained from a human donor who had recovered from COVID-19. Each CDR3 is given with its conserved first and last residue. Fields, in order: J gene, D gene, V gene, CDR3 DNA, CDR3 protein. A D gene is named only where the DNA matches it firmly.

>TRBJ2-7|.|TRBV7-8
TGTGCCAGCAGCCCCAACCGACCGGCCTACGAGCAGTACTTC
CASSPNRPAYEQYF
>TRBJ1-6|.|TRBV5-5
TGTGCCAGCAGCTTGGCGTTCGTGGCAGGTGACCTCGTGATTTCACCCCTCCACTTT
CASSLAFVAGDLVISPLHF
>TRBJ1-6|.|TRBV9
TGTGCCAGCAGTGGATCCGGGACTGAAAATTCACCCCTCCACTTT
CASSGSGTENSPLHF
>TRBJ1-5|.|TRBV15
TGTGCCACCAGCAGAGATCTCGAGCCGTGGAGGGATTTT
CATSRDLEPWRDF
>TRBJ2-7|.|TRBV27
TGTGCCAGCACCGGGGGCTCCTACGAGCAGTACTTC
CASTGGSYEQYF
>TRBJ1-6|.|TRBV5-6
TGTGCCAGCAGCTTGGGGCCCGGCTCACCCCTCCACTTT
CASSLGPGSPLHF
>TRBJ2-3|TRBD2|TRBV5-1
TGCGCCAGCAGTTTTGCGGGGGGGCCCACAGATACGCAGTATTTT
CASSFAGGPTDTQYF
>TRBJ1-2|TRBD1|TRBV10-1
TGCGCCAGCAGAATTCGGGACAGGGGCTATGGCTACACCTTC
CASRIRDRGYGYTF
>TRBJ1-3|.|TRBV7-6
TGTGCCAGCAGCTTAGTGGGGGTTCCAAGCTCTGGAAACACCATATATTTT
CASSLVGVPSSGNTIYF
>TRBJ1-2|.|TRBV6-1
TGTGCCAGCAGTGAATTGAGGGAGGCAGGGCCTTACTATGGCTACACCTTC
CASSELREAGPYYGYTF
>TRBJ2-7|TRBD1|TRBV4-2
TGTGCCAGCAGCCACGCGACAGGGGGGTACGAGCAGTACTTC
CASSHATGGYEQYF
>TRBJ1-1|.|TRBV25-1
TGTGCCAGCTTCTTCGACAGGGAAGCTTTCTTT
CASFFDREAFF
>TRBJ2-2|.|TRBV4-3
TGCGCCAGCAGTCTAGCCGGGACTTTGAACACCGGGGAGCTGTTTTTT
CASSLAGTLNTGELFF
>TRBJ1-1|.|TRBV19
TGTGCCAGTAGTATAGGAGGGGACACTGAAGCTTTCTTT
CASSIGGDTEAFF
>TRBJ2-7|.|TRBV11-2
TGTGCCAGCAGCCACACCCCGGGGGCCTACGAGCAGTACTTC
CASSHTPGAYEQYF